Described below is a single T cell receptor (beta chain) sequence and its context. Its antigen remains unidentified. The V and J ends lost 4 bases and 3 bases, in that order; junction bases with no gene match: 5. CDR1 is SGHVS, CDR2 FQNEAQ, per germline. The CDR3 runs 15 residues. The sample belongs to a study of brain T cells in children with intractable seizures. Study findings and constraints: Pre-surgery blood may have been undersampled, hiding some clones.

Assay used: immunoSEQ multiplex PCR; TCRdb lists only in-frame clones, some missing. The sample lists about 64,000 clones; about 96% were seen once. Only cases whose brain tissue showed the highest T cell transcript signatures were sequenced. At least one anti-epileptic drug was given before surgery. V usage is TRBV7-8 and J usage is TRBJ2-3, with 9 bases that match TRBD2. The starting material was peripheral blood, obtained at surgery. This clonotype originated in a boy in the first two years of life with focal cortical dysplasia and intractable seizures. CDR3 sequence reads: CASSSPLAGTDTQYF. CDR3 nucleotide sequence: TGTGCCAGCAGCTCTCCGCTAGCGGGGACAGATACGCAGTATTTT.